What follows describes a single T cell receptor beta chain. Its specific antigen is unknown. Per-base qualities were not stored, and no clone one base away is much larger. Thymus tissue was obtained as surgical resects removed during corrective cardiac surgery. Donors were immunologically healthy infants undergoing open corrective cardiac surgery for congenital heart defects in Finland. Thymocytes were mechanically released from the tissue and were stored as pellets of about 9-33 million cells at -70 degrees C. A QIAsymphony instrument was used to extract genomic DNA from frozen cell pellets. V is pared back by 3 bases and J by 2 bases, with 13 bases lying between the germline termini. The CDR3 runs 15 amino acids, cysteine and phenylalanine included. The retained sequence is limited to the CDR3, 45 bases, with the frame set at the first base. Via the germline V gene (reference sequence), CDR1 is LNHDA and CDR2 SQIVND.

TCRB and TCRAD loci were amplified from a standardized quantity of quality-controlled genomic DNA using the immunoSEQ multiplex PCR assay. The amplicons covered the V(D)J region and were long enough to include the CDR3 and to identify the V and J genes. The commercial immunoSEQ service was used to sequence amplicons on an Illumina platform. The original pipeline was this. Primer bias and sequencing errors were corrected as previously described, and TCRAD and TCRB were defined on the basis of the IMGT database. immunoSEQ Analyzer 3.0 and VDJTools were used for repertoire analysis, which covered basic statistics, V/J segment usage, diversity estimates, rarefaction and pairwise overlap. Chao1, ChaoE, Efron-Thisted, Shannon and inverse Simpson indices were used to estimate diversity, which was also estimated on datasets down-sampled to the smallest sample. Repertoire overlap was determined by strict matching of CDR3 nucleotide sequence, V gene and J gene, and Jaccard-based multidimensional scaling clustering was applied. Here the immuneACCESS table is served through TCRdb, limited to in-frame sequences with V and J called. Missing clones are a known gap in these copies; in checked studies unresolved V genes cover under half, and the rest lacks a known reason. Clonal size and the V and J genes are those of that table, whereas D and trimming came from the DNA. Across this sample there are about 130,000 clones, with just under 95% seen only once. The ten biggest clones cover under 0.025% of the sample.

This specimen comes from a study of human thymus T cells (dated by TCRdb to the early 2020s). About the full investigation: The study used roughly 8 infant thymus samples plus four related peripheral blood samples to characterize TCR alpha and beta repertoires. Donor ages ranged from about 7 to 244 days, and the cohort comprised about 6 male and a couple of female infants.

Results the study describes overall, beyond this receptor: Thymus samples yielded on average about 810,000 unique TCRB clonotypes, compared with around 91,000 from blood samples. The related research found that thymic TCR repertoires overlapped highly between unrelated individuals. Both the thymic and the peripheral blood repertoires appeared to show biased V and J gene segment usage.

The sequencing sample was made of thymus tissue. This receptor chain uses TRBV19 and TRBJ1-2, with TRBD1 as a weak D call on 5 bases. This receptor was obtained from a boy in the first two years of life with a congenital heart defect but otherwise immunologically healthy. Here the CDR3 is given as CASSIRGRLNYGYTF. The sequence in DNA is TGTGCCAGTAGTATTCGGGGCAGACTCAACTATGGCTACACCTTC. Outside the CDR3, residues come from the reference TRBV19 and TRBJ1-2 proteins, so the full variable domain is: DGGITQSPKYLFRKEGQNVTLSCEQNLNHDAMYWYRQDPGQGLRLIYYSQIVNDFQKGDIAEGYSVSREKKESFPLTVTSAQKNPTAFYLCASSIRGRLNYGYTFGSGTRLTVV.